Shown below are 22 T cell receptor beta chains from a single sample sequenced in a study of blood T cell repertoires in COVID-19. Only in-frame clones appear in the TCRdb table, and some are missing; sequencing was by immunoSEQ multiplex PCR. The table records over 85,000 clones, 80% to 90% of them present only once. Sequencing input: peripheral blood. The receptors derive from a man between 60 and 70 years old with acute or convalescent COVID-19.

V usage is TRBV5-4 and J usage is TRBJ2-2; D not resolved. Trimming pared 0 bases from V and 4 bases from J, leaving 4 bases between. This CDR3 has 13 amino acids. CDR1 is SGHNT, CDR2 YYREEE, per germline (reference sequence). Here the CDR3 reads CASSLGSTGELFF. Here the CDR3 DNA reads TGTGCCAGCAGCTTGGGGAGCACCGGGGAGCTGTTTTTT.

The chain uses TRBV5-3 and TRBJ2-3; 9 bases map to TRBD2. TRBV5-3 qualifies as an ORF whose function is uncertain. Trimming took 4 bases from V and 0 from J; bases not matched to a gene: 9. The CDR3 length is 17 residues. The CDR3: CARSPLSGGTSTDTQYF. CDR3 in DNA: TGTGCCAGAAGCCCTCTAAGCGGGGGGACGAGCACAGATACGCAGTATTTT.

This clone showed up just once. The chain has TRBV7-9 and TRBJ1-4; TRBD1 is a possible D gene (6 bases). The CDR3 extends over 16 amino acids. The V and J ends lost 5 bases and 6 bases respectively, with 19 bases between them. Germline V gene lookup returns CDR1 SEHNR and CDR2 FQNEAQ (reference sequence). CDR3 bases: TGTGCCAGCAGCCGGGCCAGGGGCGCGGAGTATGAAAAACTGTTTTTT. Translation gives CASSRARGAEYEKLFF. Supplemented by reference TRBV7-9 and TRBJ1-4, the full variable domain reads DTGVSQNPRHKITKRGQNVTFRCDPISEHNRLYWYRQTLGQGPEFLTYFQNEAQLEKSRLLSDRFSAERPKGSFSTLEIQRTEQGDSAMYLCASSRARGAEYEKLFFGSGTQLSVL.

The chain joins TRBV5-6 to TRBJ2-5, with a tentative D call TRBD2 (5 bases). The CDR3 covers 17 residues. The germline V gene has CDR1 SGHDT and CDR2 YYEEEE. The germline V and J ends were trimmed by 3 bases and 5 bases, with 23 bases remaining between them. As DNA, the CDR3 is TGTGCCAGCAGCTCCCCGTTGGACGGGGTTGTTAGGGAGACCCAGTACTTC. The encoded protein is CASSSPLDGVVRETQYF.

This chain uses TRBV30 with TRBJ1-6; 8 nucleotides match TRBD1. The germline CDR1 and CDR2 sequences are GTSNPN and SVGIG (reference sequence). Trimming took 5 bases from V and 10 from J; bases not matched to a gene: 7. The CDR3 runs to 13 residues. In nucleotides, the CDR3 is TGTGCCTGGGACAGGGGAGTGAGCTCACCCCTCCACTTT. Residues: CAWDRGVSSPLHF.

The J gene is TRBJ2-2, the V gene TRBV24-1; 14 bases agree with TRBD2. CDR1 is KGHDR and CDR2 is SFDVKD in the germline V gene. The CDR3 has 19 residues. With V trimmed by 4 bases and J by 5 bases, 11 bases remained unmatched. The DNA for the CDR3 is TGTGCCACCAGTGACCCCGGGACTAGCGGGGGCTCGGGGACCGGGGAGCTGTTTTTT. Translation gives CATSDPGTSGGSGTGELFF.

CDR3 in amino acids: CATSRAGTGSFYEQYF. The DNA of the CDR3 is TGTGCCACCAGCAGGGCCGGGACAGGGTCCTTCTACGAGCAGTACTTC. This rearrangement joins TRBV15 to TRBJ2-7; 9 bases agree with TRBD1. The germline CDR1 and CDR2 sequences are LNHNV and YYDKDF (reference sequence). J gave up 3 bases and V 3 bases, and 9 bases lay outside the gene matches. This CDR3 spans 16 amino acids.

This chain uses TRBV7-6 with TRBJ1-3; D gene uncertain. Germline loops: CDR1 SGHVS, CDR2 FNYEAQ. The CDR3 length is 16 residues. V was cut by 2 bases and J by 0 bases, with 11 bases left in between. CDR3 nucleotide sequence: TGTGCCAGCAGCTTATCGGCCGGGAGCTCTGGAAACACCATATATTTT. It specifies CASSLSAGSSGNTIYF.

CDR3 residues: CASSPGLASTDTQYF. CDR3 DNA sequence: TGTGCCAGCAGCCCAGGGCTCGCTAGCACAGATACGCAGTATTTT. The gene calls are TRBV7-3 and TRBJ2-3, with D perhaps matching TRBD1 (5 bases). The CDR3 covers 15 residues. Trimming pared 5 bases from V and 0 bases from J, leaving 12 bases between. The V gene's germline CDR1 is SGHTA and CDR2 FQGTGA.

V is TRBV6-2 or TRBV6-3 and J is TRBJ1-2; 8 nucleotides line up with TRBD1. Germline V lookup: CDR1 MNHEY, CDR2 SVGEGT. The CDR3 loop spans 18 amino acids. The ends lost 0 bases at V and 0 bases at J; junction bases unmatched: 9. CDR3 amino acids: CASSYSPRTGYSNYGYTF. CDR3 DNA: TGTGCCAGCAGTTACTCCCCCCGGACAGGGTATTCTAACTATGGCTACACCTTC.

The chain has TRBV7-9 and TRBJ1-4, with D possibly TRBD1 on 5 matching bases. Germline V CDR1 and CDR2: SEHNR, FQNEAQ (reference sequence). CDR3 length: 17 residues. V lost 4 bases and J lost 7, with 22 bases in between. The CDR3 DNA reads TGTGCCAGCAGCTCCTTTCAGGGAGGGTTAAGAAGTGAAAAACTGTTTTTT. This codes for CASSSFQGGLRSEKLFF.

The V and J genes are TRBV21-1 and TRBJ1-2; TRBD1 reflects the table's D call only, with no check against the DNA. TRBV21-1 is a pseudogene locus. The CDR3 has 16 amino acids. CDR3: CASSNADRDNYYGYTF. The DNA for the CDR3 is TGTGCCAGCAGCAATGCCGACCGGGACAACTACTATGGCTACACCTTC.

V usage is TRBV2 and J usage is TRBJ2-2; 7 bases map to TRBD1. Germline CDR1 is SNHLY and CDR2 is FYNNEI. V trimming: 7 bases; J trimming: 6 bases; junction bases outside the gene matches: 5. The CDR3 extends over 13 amino acids. CDR3 DNA sequence: TGTGCCAGCATCTTAGACAGGGCCGGGGAGCTGTTTTTT. Translation gives CASILDRAGELFF.

This clone showed up just once. The chain links TRBV28 to TRBJ1-2; TRBD1 matches 9 bases. This CDR3 comprises 14 residues. Germline V gene data show CDR1 as MDHEN and CDR2 as SYDVKM. J was trimmed by 4 bases and V by 6 bases; bases with no gene match: 6. Here the CDR3 DNA reads TGTGCCAGCAGGTACACAGGGGGCAGCTATGGCTACACCTTC. Translation gives CASRYTGGSYGYTF.

This clone showed up just once. The CDR3 nucleotides read TGTGCCAGCAGTTACCTTACAGGAGTCAGCAATCAGCCCCAGCATTTT. The encoded protein is CASSYLTGVSNQPQHF. The chain combines TRBV6-6 with TRBJ1-5; tentatively, D is TRBD1 (5 bases). The V gene lost 2 bases and the J gene lost 1 base, with 12 bases spanning the gap. CDR1 is MNHNY and CDR2 is SVGAGI in the germline V gene (reference sequence). This CDR3 is 16 amino acids long.

This clone occurred once. The gene calls are TRBV18 and TRBJ1-1; the D is unclear. CDR3 length: 15 residues. Trimming removed 5 bases from V and 1 base from J, with 14 bases in between. Germline V gives CDR1 KGHSH, CDR2 LQKENI. As DNA, the CDR3 is TGTGCCAGCTCAGACTCAGGACTGCGGAACACTGAAGCTTTCTTT. It translates to CASSDSGLRNTEAFF. Based on the CDR3 plus reference TRBV18 and TRBJ1-1, the full variable domain is NAGVMQNPRHLVRRRGQEARLRCSPMKGHSHVYWYRQLPEEGLKFMVYLQKENIIDESGMPKERFSAEFPKEGPSILRIQQVVRGDSAAYFCASSDSGLRNTEAFFGQGTRLTVV.

CDR3 coding DNA: TGTGCCAGCAGCCTGGGGGGAGGGGGTTCCTTCTACGAGCAGTACTTC. Translated: CASSLGGGGSFYEQYF. The chain uses TRBV7-9 and TRBJ2-7, with TRBD2 as a possible D gene (7 bases). The CDR3 has 16 residues. V was trimmed by 5 bases and J by 3 bases, leaving 20 bases between them. Per the germline V gene, CDR1 is SEHNR and CDR2 is FQNEAQ (reference sequence).

In this sample, this clone turned up once. This sequence joins TRBV18 and TRBJ2-2; 8 nucleotides agree with TRBD1. Trimming took 6 bases from V and 1 from J; bases not matched to a gene: 7. This CDR3 has 16 residues. The V gene's germline CDR1 is KGHSH and CDR2 LQKENI. The CDR3 loop reads CASSPPGGKNTGELFF. CDR3 nucleotide sequence: TGTGCCAGCTCCCCTCCAGGGGGCAAGAACACCGGGGAGCTGTTTTTT.

This sequence joins TRBV2 and TRBJ1-4; 8 nucleotides agree with TRBD1. In germline, CDR1 is SNHLY, CDR2 FYNNEI. Trimming took 5 bases from V and 7 from J; bases not matched to a gene: 6. The CDR3 length is 14 residues. The CDR3 is CASSTTGVREKLFF. The DNA for the CDR3 is TGTGCCAGCAGTACGACAGGGGTCCGTGAAAAACTGTTTTTT.

This clone has only a few counts. V and J are TRBV4-1 and TRBJ1-1; unclear D gene. Per the germline V gene, CDR1 is MGHRA and CDR2 is YSYEKL. V was cut by 0 bases and J by 6 bases, with 8 bases left in between. CDR3 length equals 13 residues. For the CDR3, the DNA is TGCGCCAGCAGCCAAGATTTGGGCGCTGAAGCTTTCTTT. It specifies CASSQDLGAEAFF.

V and J are TRBV4-3 and TRBJ2-3; 9 bases agree with TRBD2. V gave up 2 bases and J gave up 0 bases; unmatched junction bases: 12. The CDR3 runs 19 residues. Germline V gives CDR1 LGHNA, CDR2 YSLEER. CDR3 residues: CASSQHRAGGSSSTDTQYF. CDR3 DNA: TGCGCCAGCAGCCAACATCGAGCGGGGGGCTCCTCTAGCACAGATACGCAGTATTTT.

This clone turned up a few times. The chain has TRBV20-1 and TRBJ2-1; D unclear. CDR1 DFQATT and CDR2 SNEGSKA come from the germline V gene (reference sequence). The CDR3 loop spans 12 amino acids. Trimming removed 3 bases at V and 9 bases at J, with 12 bases between. CDR3 sequence reads: CSASRSVSEQFF. CDR3 in DNA: TGCAGTGCTAGTCGCTCCGTCAGTGAGCAGTTCTTC.